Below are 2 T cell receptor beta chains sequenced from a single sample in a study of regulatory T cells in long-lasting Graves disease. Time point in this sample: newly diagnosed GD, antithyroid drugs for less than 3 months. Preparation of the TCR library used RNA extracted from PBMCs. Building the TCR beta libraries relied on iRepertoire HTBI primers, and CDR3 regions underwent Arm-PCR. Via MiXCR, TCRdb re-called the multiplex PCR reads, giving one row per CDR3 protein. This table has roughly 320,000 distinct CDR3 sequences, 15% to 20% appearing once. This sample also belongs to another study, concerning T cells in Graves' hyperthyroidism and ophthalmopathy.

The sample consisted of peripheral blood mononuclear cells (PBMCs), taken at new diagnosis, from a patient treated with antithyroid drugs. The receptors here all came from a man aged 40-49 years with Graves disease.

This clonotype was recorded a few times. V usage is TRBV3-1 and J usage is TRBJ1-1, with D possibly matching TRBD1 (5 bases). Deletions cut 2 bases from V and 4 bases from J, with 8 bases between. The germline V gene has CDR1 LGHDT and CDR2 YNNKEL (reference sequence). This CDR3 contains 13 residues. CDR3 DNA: TGTGCCAGCAGCCAACGGGGGGTCACTGAAGCTTTCTTT. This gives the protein CASSQRGVTEAFF.

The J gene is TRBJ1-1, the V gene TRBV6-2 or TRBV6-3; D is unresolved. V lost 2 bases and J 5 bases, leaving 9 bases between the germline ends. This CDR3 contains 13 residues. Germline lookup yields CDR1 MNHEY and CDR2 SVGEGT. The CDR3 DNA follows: TGTGCCAGCAGTTACATTCAAAGGACTGAAGCTTTCTTT. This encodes CASSYIQRTEAFF.